This T cell receptor (beta chain) was sequenced for a study of T cell repertoires in cytomegalovirus infection. This clonotype was seen repeatedly, ten times or more. TCRdb re-called the reads with MiXCR, one entry per CDR3 protein. The data contain some 300,000 distinct CDR3 sequences, roughly 13% of them singletons. Sequencing was done on a sample of PBMCs. The origin of this receptor is a human donor in good health (CMV status not recorded). Some clones in this sample may be carry-over from other donors' samples.

The CDR3 spells CASSFGIPSAYEQYF. The CDR3 DNA follows: TGTGCCAGCAGCTTCGGGATCCCTTCGGCCTACGAGCAGTACTTC. The chain employs TRBV7-8 and TRBJ2-7, with D maybe TRBD2 (5 bases). The V gene lost 3 bases and the J gene lost 2 bases, with 14 bases spanning the gap. Germline CDR1 and CDR2: SGHVS and FQNEAQ. CDR3 length equals 15 residues.